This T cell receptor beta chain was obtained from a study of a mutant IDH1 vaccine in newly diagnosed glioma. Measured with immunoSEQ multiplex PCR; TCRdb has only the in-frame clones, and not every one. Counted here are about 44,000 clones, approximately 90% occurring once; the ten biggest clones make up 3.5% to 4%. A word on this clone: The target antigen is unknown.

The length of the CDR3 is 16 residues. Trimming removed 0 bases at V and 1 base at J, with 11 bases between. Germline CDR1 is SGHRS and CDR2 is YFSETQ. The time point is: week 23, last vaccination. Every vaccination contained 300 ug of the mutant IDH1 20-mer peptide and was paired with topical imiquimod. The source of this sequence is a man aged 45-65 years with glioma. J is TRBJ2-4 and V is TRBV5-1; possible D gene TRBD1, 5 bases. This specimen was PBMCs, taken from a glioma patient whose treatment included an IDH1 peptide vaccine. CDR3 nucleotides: TGCGCCAGCAGCTTGGATAGGGGTAGGGCCAAAAACATTCAGTACTTC. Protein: CASSLDRGRAKNIQYF.